These 31 T cell receptor beta chains came from one sample sequenced in a study of shared clonotypes between healthy human individuals. Using immunoSEQ multiplex PCR, the repertoire was profiled, and TCRdb retains in-frame clones only, with some absent. The data contain approximately 650,000 clones, roughly 96% of them seen just once; the ten biggest clones take up less than 0.13%. It was CD45RO-negative cells, positively selected for CCR7, that made up naive CD8 cells, with terminally differentiated effector memory CD45RA+ cells excluded. The specimen was naive CD8+ T cells sorted from blood. These receptors all stem from a woman aged 30 to 39 in good health.

The rearrangement uses TRBV5-4 and TRBJ2-1; TRBD2 might be the D (6 bases). The V and J ends lost 0 bases and 1 base respectively, with 14 bases between them. Germline CDR1 SGHNT, CDR2 YYREEE (reference sequence). CDR3 length equals 17 residues. CDR3 amino acids: CASSLVVIGGSYNEQFF. The CDR3 nucleotides read TGTGCCAGCAGCTTGGTGGTTATCGGGGGTTCCTACAATGAGCAGTTCTTC.

This sequence joins TRBV14 and TRBJ2-2; 9 bases are a match to TRBD1. CDR1 and CDR2 from the germline V gene are SGHDN and FVKESK. Trimming at V came to 3 bases and at J to 5 bases, leaving 10 bases not matched to a gene. The CDR3 runs to 17 residues. The CDR3 is CASSHVRTGELTGELFF. The CDR3 nucleotides read TGTGCCAGCAGCCATGTACGGACAGGGGAATTAACCGGGGAGCTGTTTTTT.

The chain combines TRBV28 with TRBJ1-1, with 8 positions matching TRBD1. Looked up from germline, CDR1 is MDHEN and CDR2 is SYDVKM. The CDR3 totals 15 residues. After removal of 5 bases from V and 0 bases from J, the junction contained 5 bases not matched to a gene. The CDR3 sequence: CASSGGQEMNTEAFF. In nucleotides, the CDR3 is TGTGCCAGCAGTGGGGGACAGGAAATGAACACTGAAGCTTTCTTT.

The chain has TRBV6-4 and TRBJ2-1; TRBD2 matches at 12 bases. Germline-derived CDR1 and CDR2 are MRHNA and SNTAGT. The length of the CDR3 is 15 residues. The V and J ends lost 6 bases and 2 bases, in that order; junction bases with no gene match: 2. DNA of the CDR3: TGTGCCAGCAGGACTAGCGGGAGCACCTACAATGAGCAGTTCTTC. Amino acid sequence: CASRTSGSTYNEQFF.

The count of this clone is one. The CDR3 loop is CASSQGQPEAFF. The CDR3, as DNA: TGTGCCAGCAGCCAAGGACAGCCAGAAGCTTTCTTT. The rearrangement uses TRBV7-9 and TRBJ1-1, with D possibly being TRBD1 (6 bases). V was shortened by 5 bases and J by 8 bases, with 12 bases between the two germline ends. Germline V lookup: CDR1 SEHNR, CDR2 FQNEAQ (reference sequence). This CDR3 contains 12 residues.

The V gene is TRBV7-8, the J gene TRBJ2-1; TRBD2 aligns across 15 bases. Trimming removed 4 bases from V and 1 base from J; junction bases left unmatched: 5. The CDR3 is made up of 18 amino acids. Germline lookup yields CDR1 SGHVS and CDR2 FQNEAQ. CDR3 sequence reads: CASSSGTSGRTSYNEQFF. DNA for the CDR3: TGTGCCAGCAGCTCGGGGACTAGCGGGAGGACGTCCTACAATGAGCAGTTCTTC.

V and J are TRBV28 and TRBJ2-4; no reliable D call. This CDR3 spans 14 amino acids. V lost 3 bases to trimming and J lost 0 bases, with 6 bases between them. Germline V lookup: CDR1 MDHEN, CDR2 SYDVKM. The CDR3 reads CASSFSGAKNIQYF. CDR3 coding DNA: TGTGCCAGCAGTTTTTCCGGAGCCAAAAACATTCAGTACTTC.

Regarding this clone: Other DNA sequences in this specimen translate into the identical CDR3. This chain uses TRBV13 with TRBJ2-7, with 9 bases fitting TRBD2. The junction had 3 bases not matched to a gene; V was cut back by 5 bases and J by 4 bases. The CDR3 runs 13 residues. Germline V CDR1 and CDR2: PRHDT, FYEKMQ (reference sequence). The CDR3 nucleotides are TGTGCCAGCAGCCCGGGACTAGCTTACGAGCAGTACTTC. Translated: CASSPGLAYEQYF. The full variable domain, its missing parts supplied by reference TRBV13 and TRBJ2-7, is AAGVIQSPRHLIKEKRETATLKCYPIPRHDTVYWYQQGPGQDPQFLISFYEKMQSDKGSIPDRFSAQQFSDYHSELNMSSLELGDSALYFCASSPGLAYEQYFGPGTRLTVT.

This chain uses TRBV28 with TRBJ2-1; 12 positions agree with TRBD2. CDR1 and CDR2 (germline): MDHEN, SYDVKM. Trimming cost V 5 bases and J 7 bases; bases outside gene matches: 9. The CDR3 contains 16 residues. The CDR3, as DNA: TGTGCCAGCAGTCTAGCGGGAGGGCCCTCCGGTAATGAGCAGTTCTTC. It encodes CASSLAGGPSGNEQFF. Variable domain in full (rest from reference TRBV28 and TRBJ2-1): DVKVTQSSRYLVKRTGEKVFLECVQDMDHENMFWYRQDPGLGLRLIYFSYDVKMKEKGDIPEGYSVSREKKERFSLILESASTNQTSMYLCASSLAGGPSGNEQFFGPGTRLTVL.

This chain connects TRBV6-5 to TRBJ2-7; the match to TRBD2 covers 8 bases. J was trimmed by 2 bases and V by 5 bases; bases with no gene match: 8. CDR3 length equals 15 residues. Germline V gene lookup returns CDR1 MNHEY and CDR2 SVGAGI. Written as DNA, the CDR3 is TGTGCCAGCAGTGCCGGGACTAGTTTAGCCTACGAGCAGTACTTC. Encoded protein: CASSAGTSLAYEQYF.

The chain has TRBV28 and TRBJ1-1; D not certain. This CDR3 has 10 residues. Germline-derived CDR1 and CDR2 are MDHEN and SYDVKM. V lost 3 bases, J lost 8 bases, and 4 bases lay in between. The CDR3 loop is CASSFGEAFF. CDR3 nucleotide sequence: TGTGCCAGCAGTTTTGGAGAAGCTTTCTTT.

The rearrangement links TRBV9 to TRBJ2-2; 10 positions agree with TRBD2. Per the germline V gene, CDR1 is SGDLS and CDR2 is YYNGEE. V gave up 8 bases and J gave up 3 bases; unmatched junction bases: 4. CDR3 length equals 14 residues. The CDR3 DNA reads TGTGCCAGTTCGACTAGCGGGTACACCGGGGAGCTGTTTTTT. Its translation is CASSTSGYTGELFF.

In its sample, this clone was seen once. This chain uses TRBV30 with TRBJ1-3, with D possibly being TRBD1 (5 bases). The CDR3 is 12 amino acids. The V end was cut by 2 bases, the J end by 8 bases, with 10 bases between. CDR1 and CDR2 from the germline V gene are GTSNPN and SVGIG (reference sequence). CDR3 protein: CAWSPQGDTIYF. CDR3 in DNA: TGTGCCTGGAGTCCCCAAGGGGACACCATATATTTT.

J is TRBJ2-7 and V is TRBV11-2, with D tentatively TRBD1 (6 bases). The germline V and J ends were trimmed by 3 bases and 2 bases, with 11 bases remaining between them. The CDR3 has 14 residues. CDR1 SGHAT and CDR2 FQNNGV come from the germline V gene. Here the CDR3 DNA reads TGTGCCAGCAGCTTTGGGGGCGGGCCCTACGAGCAGTACTTC. Its protein product is CASSFGGGPYEQYF.

This chain connects TRBV13 to TRBJ2-1, with TRBD1 matching 9 bases. Trimming took 2 bases from V and 8 from J; bases not matched to a gene: 7. The CDR3 has 15 amino acids. Germline loops: CDR1 PRHDT, CDR2 FYEKMQ (reference sequence). DNA of the CDR3: TGTGCCAGCAGCTTATCCGGGACAGGGAAGGATGAGCAGTTCTTC. This sequence encodes CASSLSGTGKDEQFF.

Only one count was recorded for this clone. This chain links TRBV7-8 with TRBJ2-4; TRBD2 matches 12 bases. There are 17 residues in the CDR3. The germline V gene encodes CDR1 SGHVS and CDR2 FQNEAQ. Trimming cost V 1 base and J 12 bases; bases outside gene matches: 13. This CDR3 reads CASSLGRLAGAPQAQYF. The CDR3, as DNA: TGTGCCAGCAGCTTAGGCAGACTAGCGGGAGCTCCCCAAGCTCAGTACTTC.

This sequence joins TRBV5-6 and TRBJ1-2; 7 bases are shared with TRBD1. This CDR3 comprises 16 residues. Per germline, CDR1 SGHDT and CDR2 YYEEEE. After removal of 4 bases from V and 8 bases from J, the junction contained 17 bases not matched to a gene. The CDR3 spells CASSNWRRGYSMGYTF. In DNA form, the CDR3 reads TGTGCCAGCAGCAATTGGCGCAGGGGGTACTCTATGGGCTACACCTTC.

V gene TRBV28 combines with J gene TRBJ1-1; no clear D gene. Germline V gene lookup returns CDR1 MDHEN and CDR2 SYDVKM. The CDR3 runs to 13 residues. V lost 3 bases and J lost 1, with 6 bases in between. CDR3 in DNA: TGTGCCAGCAGTTTCCGGACGAACACTGAAGCTTTCTTT. Translating it yields CASSFRTNTEAFF.

The rearrangement links TRBV15 to TRBJ2-1; 8 bases line up with TRBD2. The CDR3 runs 18 residues. Trimming cost V 1 base and J 4 bases; bases outside gene matches: 12. Germline V gene lookup returns CDR1 LNHNV and CDR2 YYDKDF (reference sequence). This CDR3 reads CATSRVASGSPPYNEQFF. Here the CDR3 DNA reads TGTGCCACCAGCAGAGTGGCCAGCGGGAGCCCTCCTTACAATGAGCAGTTCTTC.

The chain recombines TRBV11-2 with TRBJ1-1; D is unclear. Germline assignment: CDR1 SGHAT and CDR2 FQNNGV. Trimming removed 1 base from V and 4 bases from J, with 7 bases in between. The CDR3 is 13 residues long. The CDR3 is CASSLGTATEAFF. Here the CDR3 DNA reads TGTGCCAGCAGCTTAGGGACCGCCACTGAAGCTTTCTTT.

The V and J genes are TRBV29-1 and TRBJ2-7; D not certain. The CDR3 runs to 11 residues. CDR1 SQVTM and CDR2 ANQGSEA come from the germline V gene. The V end lost 5 bases, the J end lost 0 bases, and 5 bases lay between the germline ends. CDR3 protein: CSVMASYEQYF. CDR3 coding DNA: TGCAGCGTTATGGCCTCCTACGAGCAGTACTTC.

The chain recombines TRBV10-3 with TRBJ2-7; D is possibly TRBD1 or TRBD2 (7 bases each). The CDR3 length is 19 residues. Germline CDR1 is ENHRY and CDR2 is SYGVKD. The V end was cut by 4 bases, the J end by 2 bases, with 27 bases between. The CDR3, as DNA: TGTGCCATCAGTGGTACCCAGGGGGACTATCGGTTAGACACCTACGAGCAGTACTTC. It is translated as CAISGTQGDYRLDTYEQYF.

This chain links TRBV27 with TRBJ2-1; TRBD1 matches at 7 bases. V dropped 5 bases and J dropped 8; count of bases not matched to a gene: 6. The V gene's germline CDR1 is MNHEY and CDR2 SMNVEV (reference sequence). The CDR3 runs to 13 residues. The chain's CDR3 is CASSLGTVHEQFF. CDR3 DNA: TGTGCCAGCAGTCTTGGGACAGTTCATGAGCAGTTCTTC.

This chain links TRBV6-1 with TRBJ2-5; tentatively, D is TRBD2 (5 bases). Trimming took off 2 bases at V and 5 bases at J, with 12 bases between the two ends. The CDR3 totals 14 residues. In germline, CDR1 is MNHNS, CDR2 SASEGT. The CDR3 DNA sequence: TGTGCCAGCAGTGAACTGGTCTGGAGGGAGACCCAGTACTTC. Residues: CASSELVWRETQYF.

This sequence joins TRBV27 and TRBJ2-7; 7 nucleotides align to TRBD1. The CDR3 sequence is 18 residues long. Trimming at V came to 5 bases and at J to 0 bases, leaving 16 bases not matched to a gene. CDR1 and CDR2 (germline): MNHEY, SMNVEV (reference sequence). CDR3 in amino acids: CASSPTTPRGTFSYEQYF. Written as DNA, the CDR3 is TGTGCCAGCAGTCCGACAACCCCCAGGGGGACATTCTCCTACGAGCAGTACTTC.

The chain has TRBV28 and TRBJ1-1; 12 nucleotides agree with TRBD1. Losses at the gene ends were 5 bases for V and 0 bases for J; bases not matched to a gene: 13. Germline-derived CDR1 and CDR2 are MDHEN and SYDVKM. This CDR3 region has 19 residues. CDR3 sequence (DNA): TGTGCCAGCAGTCTAAAACGGGACAGGGGGCTGACTTTGAACACTGAAGCTTTCTTT. Translated, it gives CASSLKRDRGLTLNTEAFF.

This chain uses TRBV21-1 with TRBJ2-5. TRBV21-1 is deemed a pseudogene. CDR3 length equals 16 residues. CDR3 bases: TGTGCCAGCAGCAAAGAGCAAGGGAAGTACCAAGAGACCCAGTACTTC. This sequence encodes CASSKEQGKYQETQYF.

The rearrangement uses TRBV27 and TRBJ2-7; 7 nucleotides line up with TRBD1. V dropped 6 bases and J dropped 4; count of bases not matched to a gene: 15. From germline, CDR1 is MNHEY and CDR2 SMNVEV (reference sequence). This CDR3 spans 16 amino acids. CDR3 amino acids: CASSPSLGQRNYEQYF. CDR3 bases: TGTGCCAGCAGCCCGAGTCTGGGACAGAGAAATTACGAGCAGTACTTC.

The genes are TRBV2 and TRBJ2-2; D gene uncertain. Deletions cut 1 base from V and 2 bases from J, with 8 bases between. The CDR3 has 15 residues. The germline gives CDR1 SNHLY, CDR2 FYNNEI. This CDR3 is CASSEDGRNTGELFF. CDR3 DNA sequence: TGTGCCAGCAGTGAAGATGGCAGAAACACCGGGGAGCTGTTTTTT.

This chain uses TRBV28 with TRBJ1-3; possible D gene TRBD1, 5 bases. CDR3 length equals 18 residues. Trimming took 6 bases from V and 0 from J, leaving 21 bases between them. The germline V gene encodes CDR1 MDHEN and CDR2 SYDVKM. Here the CDR3 reads CASSPTVPSTFSGNTIYF. DNA for the CDR3: TGTGCCAGCAGCCCGACAGTCCCGTCGACGTTCTCTGGAAACACCATATATTTT. The full variable domain, rest sourced from reference TRBV28 and TRBJ1-3, is DVKVTQSSRYLVKRTGEKVFLECVQDMDHENMFWYRQDPGLGLRLIYFSYDVKMKEKGDIPEGYSVSREKKERFSLILESASTNQTSMYLCASSPTVPSTFSGNTIYFGEGSWLTVV.

This chain connects TRBV6-5 to TRBJ2-5; no firm D call. The DNA end lines up better with TRBJ2-7; the J call may be wrong. The CDR3 length is 14 residues. CDR1 MNHEY and CDR2 SVGAGI come from the germline V gene. The CDR3 loop is CASSYSKADYEQYF. The CDR3 region has the DNA TGTGCCAGCAGTTACTCGAAGGCCGACTACGAGCAGTACTTC.